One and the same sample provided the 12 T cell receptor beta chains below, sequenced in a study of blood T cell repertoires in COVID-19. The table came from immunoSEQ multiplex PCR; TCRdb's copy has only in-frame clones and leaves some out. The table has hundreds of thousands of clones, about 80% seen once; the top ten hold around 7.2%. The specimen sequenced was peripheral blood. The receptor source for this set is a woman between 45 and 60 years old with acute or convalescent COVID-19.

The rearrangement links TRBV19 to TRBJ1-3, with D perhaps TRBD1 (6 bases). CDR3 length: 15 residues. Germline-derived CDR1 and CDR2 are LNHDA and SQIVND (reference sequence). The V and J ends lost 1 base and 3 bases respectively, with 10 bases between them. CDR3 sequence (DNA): TGTGCCAGTAGTATAGCGACAGGATTTGGAAACACCATATATTTT. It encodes CASSIATGFGNTIYF.

CDR3 sequence reads: CASGIQGPGGTQYF. DNA for the CDR3: TGTGCCAGCGGGATACAGGGTCCGGGAGGGACCCAGTACTTC. The chain carries TRBV28 and TRBJ2-5; maybe TRBD2 (7 bases). Trimming stripped 8 bases from V and 7 bases from J, with 20 bases between. This CDR3 is built from 14 residues. Germline-derived CDR1 and CDR2 are MDHEN and SYDVKM. Together with reference TRBV28 and TRBJ2-5, the CDR3 gives the full variable domain: DVKVTQSSRYLVKRTGEKVFLECVQDMDHENMFWYRQDPGLGLRLIYFSYDVKMKEKGDIPEGYSVSREKKERFSLILESASTNQTSMYLCASGIQGPGGTQYFGPGTRLLVL.

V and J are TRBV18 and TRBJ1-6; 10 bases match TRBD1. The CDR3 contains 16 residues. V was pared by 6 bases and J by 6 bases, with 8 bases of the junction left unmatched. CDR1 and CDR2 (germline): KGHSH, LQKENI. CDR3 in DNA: TGTGCCAGCTCCCAAGGACAGGGGGTGATTAATTCACCCCTCCACTTT. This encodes CASSQGQGVINSPLHF.

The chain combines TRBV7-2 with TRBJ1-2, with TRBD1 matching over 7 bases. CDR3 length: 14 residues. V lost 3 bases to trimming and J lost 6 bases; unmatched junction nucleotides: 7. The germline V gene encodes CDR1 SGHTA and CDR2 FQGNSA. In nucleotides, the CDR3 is TGTGCCAGCAGCTTGACTTACAGGGGAGATGGCTACACCTTC. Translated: CASSLTYRGDGYTF.

CDR3 sequence: CASSERGFGQLDEKLFF. For the CDR3, the DNA is TGTGCCAGCAGTGAAAGGGGGTTTGGACAGCTCGATGAAAAACTGTTTTTT. V usage is TRBV6-1 and J usage is TRBJ1-4; tentatively, D is TRBD1 (6 bases). Germline lookup yields CDR1 MNHNS and CDR2 SASEGT. CDR3 length: 17 residues. Trimming cost V 2 bases and J 6 bases, with 19 bases left between them.

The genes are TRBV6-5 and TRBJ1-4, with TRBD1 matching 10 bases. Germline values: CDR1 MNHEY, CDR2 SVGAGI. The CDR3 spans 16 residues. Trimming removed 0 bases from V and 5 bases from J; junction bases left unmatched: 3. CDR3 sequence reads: CASSYSTGQGNEKLFF. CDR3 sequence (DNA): TGTGCCAGCAGTTACTCAACGGGACAGGGGAATGAAAAACTGTTTTTT.

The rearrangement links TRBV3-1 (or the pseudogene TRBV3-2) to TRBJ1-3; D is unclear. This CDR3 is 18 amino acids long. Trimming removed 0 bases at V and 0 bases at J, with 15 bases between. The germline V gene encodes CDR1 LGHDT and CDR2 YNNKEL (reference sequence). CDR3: CASSQDPLEHFSGNTIYF. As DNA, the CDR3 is TGTGCCAGCAGCCAAGATCCCCTAGAACATTTCTCTGGAAACACCATATATTTT.

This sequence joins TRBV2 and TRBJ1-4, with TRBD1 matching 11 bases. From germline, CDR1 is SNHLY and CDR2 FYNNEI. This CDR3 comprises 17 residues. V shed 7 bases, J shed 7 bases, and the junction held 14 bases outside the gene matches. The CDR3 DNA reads TGTGCCAGCATGATGGACAGGGGGCCCCAGAGGACTGAAAAACTGTTTTTT. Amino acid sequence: CASMMDRGPQRTEKLFF.

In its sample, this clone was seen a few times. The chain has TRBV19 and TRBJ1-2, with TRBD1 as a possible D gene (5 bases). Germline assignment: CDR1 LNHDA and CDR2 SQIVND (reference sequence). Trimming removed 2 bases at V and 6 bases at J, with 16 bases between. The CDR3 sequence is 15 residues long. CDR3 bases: TGTGCCAGTAGTATATACATCCTCGGGACTGATGGCTACACCTTC. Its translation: CASSIYILGTDGYTF.

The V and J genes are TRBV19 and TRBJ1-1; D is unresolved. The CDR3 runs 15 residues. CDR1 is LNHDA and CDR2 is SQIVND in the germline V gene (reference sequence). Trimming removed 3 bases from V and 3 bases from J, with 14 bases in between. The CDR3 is CASSIAALRDTEAFF. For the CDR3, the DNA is TGTGCCAGTAGTATTGCCGCTTTGAGGGACACTGAAGCTTTCTTT.

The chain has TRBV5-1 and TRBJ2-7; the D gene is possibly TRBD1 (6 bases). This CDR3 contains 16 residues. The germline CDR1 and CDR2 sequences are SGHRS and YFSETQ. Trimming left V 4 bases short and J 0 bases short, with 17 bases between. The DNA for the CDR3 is TGCGCCAGCAGCCCCGGGACATTCCAAACCTCCTACGAGCAGTACTTC. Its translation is CASSPGTFQTSYEQYF.

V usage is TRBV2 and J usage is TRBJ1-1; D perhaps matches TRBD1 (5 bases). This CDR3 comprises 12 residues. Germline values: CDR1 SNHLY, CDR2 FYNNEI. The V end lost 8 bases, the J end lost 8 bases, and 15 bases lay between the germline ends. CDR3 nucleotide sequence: TGTGCCAGCGACCTTGGGGCAGACGAAGCTTTCTTT. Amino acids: CASDLGADEAFF.